The clone carrying this T cell receptor (beta chain) was detected only a few times. These data originate in a study of blood T cell repertoires in COVID-19. Across the study: COVID-19 samples from acute and convalescent phases originated in the United States, Italy and Spain. Nucleic acid was either cDNA or gDNA, and it came from T cells, B-cell-depleted T cells, or PBMCs.

CDR3 length: 16 amino acids. The J segment lost 2 bases and the V segment lost 6 bases, leaving 8 bases of the junction unmatched. The V gene's germline CDR1 is MDHEN and CDR2 SYDVKM. In assigning cohorts, the study relied on participant-reported clinical history. In the original analysis: Estimation of nucleated cell counts was performed using reference gene primer amplification. Sequencing was performed with immunoSEQ multiplex PCR; in TCRdb, only in-frame clones are kept and a portion is missing. The D gene and trimming were derived from the DNA, and the V and J assignments and clone size from that table. Of about 280,000 clones listed, 90% are singletons.

This TCR was recovered from a woman aged 18-29 years with acute COVID-19. This chain links TRBV28 with TRBJ1-5, with 9 bases lining up with TRBD1. The sample consisted of PBMCs or T cells enriched from blood (not recorded which). CDR3 nucleotides: TGTGCCAGCAGGACCCGGGACAGGGTGGGCAATCAGCCCCAGCATTTT. It translates to CASRTRDRVGNQPQHF.